The 26 T cell receptor beta chains listed next were all sequenced from one sample in a study of cytomegalovirus exposure and HLA in healthy donors. Amplification used 60 Vbeta primers and 13 Jbeta primers. Assay used: immunoSEQ multiplex PCR; TCRdb lists only in-frame clones, some missing. This sample has 130,000 or so clones, with roughly 82% found just once. The specimen was PBMCs. The receptors were gathered from a woman aged 18-35 years in good health and CMV-seronegative.

J is TRBJ1-1 and V is TRBV27; TRBD1 aligns across 12 bases. This CDR3 is 17 amino acids long. After removal of 3 bases from V and 1 base from J, the junction contained 6 bases not matched to a gene. In germline, CDR1 is MNHEY, CDR2 SMNVEV (reference sequence). CDR3: CASSFWGQGASNTEAFF. CDR3 in DNA: TGTGCCAGCAGTTTTTGGGGACAGGGGGCTTCGAACACTGAAGCTTTCTTT.

J is TRBJ1-1 and V is TRBV7-8, with D perhaps TRBD1 (6 bases). CDR3 length equals 15 residues. V was cut by 5 bases and J by 1 base, with 14 bases left in between. Germline values: CDR1 SGHVS, CDR2 FQNEAQ. CDR3 in amino acids: CASSLQGNANTEAFF. Here the CDR3 DNA reads TGTGCCAGCAGCCTACAGGGAAATGCGAACACTGAAGCTTTCTTT. Based on the CDR3 plus reference TRBV7-8 and TRBJ1-1, the full variable domain is GAGVSQSPRYKVAKRGQDVALRCDPISGHVSLFWYQQALGQGPEFLTYFQNEAQLDKSGLPSDRFFAERPEGSVSTLKIQRTQQEDSAVYLCASSLQGNANTEAFFGQGTRLTVV.

The rearrangement links TRBV19 to TRBJ1-4, with D unresolved. Germline lookup yields CDR1 LNHDA and CDR2 SQIVND (reference sequence). CDR3 length: 13 residues. Trimming pared 9 bases from V and 8 bases from J, leaving 16 bases between. CDR3 in amino acids: CASESWTGEKLFF. The CDR3 DNA follows: TGTGCCAGCGAATCATGGACGGGAGAAAAACTGTTTTTT.

J is TRBJ1-2 and V is TRBV4-3, with no clear D. The CDR3 sequence is 14 residues long. Trimming pared 0 bases from V and 13 bases from J, leaving 18 bases between. Germline V gene data show CDR1 as LGHNA and CDR2 as YSLEER. This chain's CDR3 is CASSQDSDRSRSTF. DNA for the CDR3: TGCGCCAGCAGCCAAGACTCTGACCGCTCGAGGAGCACCTTC.

This clone has only a few counts. This chain joins TRBV4-1 and TRBJ1-1; TRBD1 aligns across 7 bases. The CDR3 is made up of 15 amino acids. The V segment lost 5 bases and the J segment 4 bases; nucleotides outside the gene matches: 10. CDR1 and CDR2 from the germline V gene are MGHRA and YSYEKL. The CDR3 DNA follows: TGCGCCAGCAGCTCCCGCCCCGACAGGGCCACTGAAGCTTTCTTT. Its translation: CASSSRPDRATEAFF.

The chain has TRBV6-5 and TRBJ2-7, with 8 nucleotides matching TRBD2. V lost 10 bases, J lost 0 bases, and 11 bases stayed unmatched. The CDR3 loop spans 15 amino acids. Germline V gene data show CDR1 as MNHEY and CDR2 as SVGAGI. The CDR3, as DNA: TGTGCCACCGCTGGGATAGCGGGGTACTCCTACGAGCAGTACTTC. Encoded protein: CATAGIAGYSYEQYF.

This clone appeared once. The chain is built from TRBV27 and TRBJ2-7; 10 nucleotides match TRBD2. The CDR3 length is 14 residues. The ends lost 4 bases at V and 0 bases at J; junction bases unmatched: 0. From germline, CDR1 is MNHEY and CDR2 SMNVEV (reference sequence). The CDR3 here is CASSWTSGSYEQYF. CDR3 DNA: TGTGCCAGCAGTTGGACTAGCGGCTCCTACGAGCAGTACTTC.

A few counts support this clone. This sequence joins TRBV7-9 and TRBJ2-2, with 7 bases that match TRBD1. This CDR3 is 14 amino acids long. Germline V CDR1 and CDR2: SEHNR, FQNEAQ (reference sequence). V lost 5 bases and J lost 6; bases outside the gene matches: 6. The CDR3 is CASSPDRDPGELFF. As DNA, the CDR3 is TGTGCCAGCAGCCCCGACAGGGATCCCGGGGAGCTGTTTTTT.

The count of this clone is one. This rearrangement joins TRBV6-4 to TRBJ2-1, with D perhaps matching TRBD2 (5 bases). The V gene's germline CDR1 is MRHNA and CDR2 SNTAGT. The CDR3 has 11 amino acids. The germline V and J ends were trimmed by 5 bases and 10 bases, with 9 bases remaining between them. The CDR3 sequence: CASSSGLEQFF. CDR3 bases: TGTGCCAGCAGTTCTGGACTCGAGCAGTTCTTC.

The V gene is TRBV7-7, the J gene TRBJ2-1; a weak D match, TRBD2 (5 bases). The CDR3 is 16 amino acids. With 3 bases removed from V and 0 bases from J, the gap between germline ends came to 12 bases. Looked up from germline, CDR1 is SSHAT and CDR2 is FNYEAQ (reference sequence). The CDR3: CASSFAGVSSYNEQFF. CDR3 DNA: TGTGCCAGCAGCTTCGCCGGGGTAAGCTCCTACAATGAGCAGTTCTTC.

Notes on this clone: Relative to the germline gene, one junction end is altered; a read error may explain this. The chain combines TRBV5-1 with TRBJ2-1; the D is unclear. From germline, CDR1 is SGHRS and CDR2 YFSETQ. CDR3 length equals 13 residues. CDR3 residues: CASGLHSNDEQFF. DNA for the CDR3: TGCGCCAGCGGCTTGCACTCGAACGATGAGCAGTTCTTC.

This clone was seen just once. At one of its ends the junction is not consistent with the germline gene, which may arise from a read error. V and J are TRBV29-1 and TRBJ2-4, with D maybe TRBD2 (6 bases). The CDR3 has 13 amino acids. Germline values: CDR1 SQVTM, CDR2 ANQGSEA. DNA of the CDR3: TGCAGCGTTGGGGGGGTAGCCAAAAACAGTCAGTACTTC. Its protein is CSVGGVAKNSQYF.

The J gene is TRBJ2-5, the V gene TRBV7-9; D might be TRBD2 (6 bases). The DNA matches TRBJ2-7 better at its end, which makes the J call doubtful. Looked up from germline, CDR1 is SEHNR and CDR2 is FQNEAQ (reference sequence). The CDR3 totals 13 residues. CDR3 in amino acids: CASSLAGGIEQYF. The CDR3 bases are TGTGCCAGCAGCTTAGCTGGAGGGATCGAGCAGTACTTC.

The chain recombines TRBV5-1 with TRBJ2-7, with a tentative D call TRBD2 (5 bases). In germline, CDR1 is SGHRS, CDR2 YFSETQ. V was shortened by 4 bases and J by 4 bases, with 24 bases between the two germline ends. The CDR3 covers 17 residues. The CDR3 DNA follows: TGCGCCAGCAGCCCAAATCAGGCCGGGATCCCGGAATACGAGCAGTACTTC. Its translation is CASSPNQAGIPEYEQYF.

This chain uses TRBV4-1 with TRBJ1-2, with unresolved D. The V end was cut by 1 base, the J end by 7 bases, with 13 bases between. Germline V gene sequence: CDR1 MGHRA, CDR2 YSYEKL. The CDR3 spans 14 residues. CDR3 nucleotide sequence: TGCGCCAGCAGCCAAGTCGGCAGCGGACGTGGCTACACCTTC. Encoded protein: CASSQVGSGRGYTF.

V and J are TRBV5-4 and TRBJ2-5; D is possibly TRBD2 (5 bases). Germline assignment: CDR1 SGHNT and CDR2 YYREEE (reference sequence). The V end was cut by 4 bases, the J end by 5 bases, with 18 bases between. The CDR3 consists of 15 residues. CDR3 protein: CASSPKLGLGETQYF. CDR3 nucleotides: TGTGCCAGCAGCCCGAAGCTTGGACTTGGGGAGACCCAGTACTTC.

The CDR3 DNA follows: TGTGCCAGCAGCCCGGACTGGACAGTTACGAGCACAGATACGCAGTATTTT. It specifies CASSPDWTVTSTDTQYF. The chain uses TRBV7-9 and TRBJ2-3, with D possibly being TRBD1 (6 bases). Trimming took 5 bases from V and 0 from J, leaving 18 bases between them. The CDR3 runs 17 residues. The germline CDR1 and CDR2 sequences are SEHNR and FQNEAQ (reference sequence).

Regarding this clone: Other DNA sequences within the sample encode an identical CDR3. CDR3 residues: CASSLDAGSGYGYTF. CDR3 DNA sequence: TGCGCCAGCAGCTTGGATGCAGGGTCGGGCTATGGCTACACCTTC. V usage is TRBV5-1 and J usage is TRBJ1-2; D perhaps matches TRBD1 (5 bases). Germline V gives CDR1 SGHRS, CDR2 YFSETQ. V gave up 0 bases and J gave up 4 bases, with 13 bases separating them. The length of the CDR3 is 15 residues.

The gene calls are TRBV10-3 and TRBJ1-1, with D hard to call. Germline V gene sequence: CDR1 ENHRY, CDR2 SYGVKD. The ends were cut back, 5 bases at V and 3 bases at J, with 13 bases in the middle. The CDR3 has 14 amino acids. The CDR3 sequence is CAISNRTGYTEAFF. The CDR3 nucleotides are TGTGCCATCAGTAACAGAACGGGGTACACTGAAGCTTTCTTT.

CDR3 residues: CASSYVGAKGYTF. The CDR3 DNA reads TGTGCCAGCAGTTACGTGGGGGCCAAGGGCTACACCTTC. J is TRBJ1-2 and V is TRBV6-5, with D possibly TRBD1 on 6 matching bases. The CDR3 has 13 amino acids. The V gene's germline CDR1 is MNHEY and CDR2 SVGAGI. The V gene lost 2 bases and the J gene lost 8 bases, with 12 bases spanning the gap.

The rearrangement links TRBV6-6 to TRBJ2-7, with D possibly matching TRBD2 (6 bases). V was pared by 5 bases and J by 4 bases, with 12 bases between. Germline V gives CDR1 MNHNY, CDR2 SVGAGI (reference sequence). This CDR3 is built from 13 residues. The CDR3 spells CASSQRGGYEQYF. CDR3 bases: TGTGCCAGCAGTCAAAGGGGAGGATACGAGCAGTACTTC.

V and J are TRBV7-9 and TRBJ1-1; no definite D call. The CDR3 spans 14 residues. Germline V CDR1 and CDR2: SEHNR, FQNEAQ (reference sequence). Trimming took off 2 bases at V and 0 bases at J, with 7 bases between the two ends. CDR3 protein: CASSLLSVNTEAFF. The CDR3 DNA reads as TGTGCCAGCAGCTTACTTTCGGTGAACACTGAAGCTTTCTTT.

CDR3 residues: CASSQGGGASYGYTF. The CDR3 coding sequence is TGCGCCAGCAGCCAAGGGGGAGGGGCGAGCTATGGCTACACCTTC. The V and J genes are TRBV4-3 and TRBJ1-2; the D gene is possibly TRBD1 (5 bases). Per the germline V gene, CDR1 is LGHNA and CDR2 is YSLEER. This CDR3 has 15 residues. Between the trimmed V and J ends, which lost 1 base and 4 bases, there was a span of 13 bases.

The CDR3 reads CASSPVPLGEGTEAFF. DNA of the CDR3: TGCGCCAGCAGCCCGGTGCCCCTGGGAGAAGGAACTGAAGCTTTCTTT. The rearrangement uses TRBV5-1 and TRBJ1-1; no reliable D call. With 4 bases removed from V and 5 bases from J, the gap between germline ends came to 21 bases. The CDR3 spans 16 residues. Germline CDR1 is SGHRS and CDR2 is YFSETQ.

The chain joins TRBV6-5 to TRBJ1-5, with 7 bases matching TRBD1. V was pared by 0 bases and J by 1 base, with 0 bases of the junction left unmatched. The length of the CDR3 is 15 residues. Germline CDR1 is MNHEY and CDR2 is SVGAGI. The CDR3: CASSYSRGSNQPQHF. CDR3 nucleotide sequence: TGTGCCAGCAGTTACTCCAGGGGGAGCAATCAGCCCCAGCATTTT.

V gene TRBV18 combines with J gene TRBJ1-5; 11 bases are shared with TRBD1. The CDR3 loop spans 17 amino acids. Germline V gene sequence: CDR1 KGHSH, CDR2 LQKENI. V shed 4 bases and J 0 bases; nucleotides not matched to a gene: 5. DNA of the CDR3: TGTGCCAGCTCACGGGCGGACAGGGGGCTTAGCAATCAGCCCCAGCATTTT. Protein product: CASSRADRGLSNQPQHF.